This note documents a single TCR beta chain sequence. cDNA libraries for TCR beta contained unique molecular identifiers. One entry per CDR3 protein, called by TCRdb with MiXCR from the PCR reads. The sample lists a few hundred thousand distinct CDR3 sequences; less than 40% were seen once. The source of the sample is a study of post-analysis software for immune sequencing data. In the study overall: Relapsing-remitting, secondary progressive and progressive-relapsing forms made up the multiple sclerosis disease courses.

Sequencing input: blood. The receptor's source is a girl aged 5 to 17 with multiple sclerosis.

CDR3 sequence reads: CASGLGLAYNEQYF. The CDR3 DNA follows: TGTGCTAGTGGTTTGGGACTAGCCTACAATGAGCAGTACTTC. The chain carries TRBV12-5 and TRBJ2-5, with 7 bases identical to TRBD2. The CDR3 runs 14 residues. Trimming took 1 base from V and 11 from J; bases not matched to a gene: 10. The germline V gene encodes CDR1 LGHNT and CDR2 FRNRAP. Drawing the rest from reference TRBV12-5 and TRBJ2-5, the complete variable domain is DARVTQTPRHKVTEMGQEVTMRCQPILGHNTVFWYRQTMMQGLELLAYFRNRAPLDDSGMPKDRFSAEMPDATLATLKIQPSEPRDSAVYFCASGLGLAYNEQYFGPGTRLLVL.